This TCR beta chain appears in the sequencing data of a study of T cells in Graves' hyperthyroidism and ophthalmopathy. Study results and limitations: Clonotypes that were expanded in thyroid above 0.001 mostly appeared in blood too.

Of note for this clonotype: Its antigen remains unknown.

Thyroid ultrasound, orbital computed tomography, clinical symptoms, and serum thyroxine and TRAb underpinned diagnoses. At first hyperthyroidism diagnosis, before any ophthalmopathy symptoms, the blood sample was collected. This sample holds PBMCs from 9.5 to 10 ml fresh peripheral blood. Amplification yielded TCR beta CDR3 regions, with RNA transcripts as the source. HTBI primers were employed in a first-round RT-PCR of the TCR CDR3. In TCRdb, the multiplex PCR reads were re-called with MiXCR into one record per CDR3 protein. The table lists about 260,000 distinct CDR3 sequences, approximately 26% of them singletons. The germline V and J ends were trimmed by 7 bases and 0 bases, with 13 bases remaining between them. The CDR3 loop spans 14 amino acids. Germline lookup yields CDR1 MDHEN and CDR2 SYDVKM.

The source of this sequence is a man aged 35 to 55 with Graves' hyperthyroidism that later progressed to Graves' ophthalmopathy. The rearrangement uses TRBV28 and TRBJ2-7, with a weak D call TRBD1 (6 bases). Material: blood. The CDR3 protein is CASNRDTFSYEQYF. For the CDR3, the DNA is TGTGCCAGCAACCGGGACACTTTCTCCTACGAGCAGTACTTC.